Shown below are 18 T cell receptor beta chains from a single sample sequenced in a study of CD8 T cells in ankylosing spondylitis. These receptors' targets are unknown. Overall study results and limits: Apparently characteristic of ankylosing spondylitis blood was a TCR beta motif (about eight highly homologous variants).

TCRdb re-analysed the 5' RACE reads in MiXCR, keeping a single row per CDR3 protein. The sample has 700,000 to 850,000 distinct CDR3 sequences; about 11% are singletons. The sequencing sample was made of blood, either unsorted or a sorted T cell fraction (not recorded which). Source of these receptors: a male donor with ankylosing spondylitis.

Ten or more counts support this clonotype. This chain uses TRBV7-9 with TRBJ2-7, with 7 positions matching TRBD1. Germline values: CDR1 SEHNR, CDR2 FQNEAQ (reference sequence). This CDR3 contains 14 residues. V trimming: 5 bases; J trimming: 4 bases; junction bases outside the gene matches: 8. CDR3: CASSPQQGSYEQYF. The CDR3 DNA reads TGTGCCAGCAGCCCTCAACAGGGGAGTTACGAGCAGTACTTC.

The sample holds many counts of this clonotype. This sequence joins TRBV7-2 and TRBJ1-1; D call uncertain. Trimming left V 1 base short and J 6 bases short, with 9 bases between. The CDR3 consists of 13 residues. CDR1 and CDR2 from the germline V gene are SGHTA and FQGNSA. The CDR3 sequence: CASSLEWTAEAFF. The CDR3 DNA reads TGTGCCAGCAGCTTAGAGTGGACGGCTGAAGCTTTCTTT.

This clonotype was counted at least ten times. J is TRBJ2-3 and V is TRBV5-1; 11 bases fit TRBD2. CDR3 length: 15 residues. V dropped 4 bases and J dropped 5; count of bases not matched to a gene: 6. Germline V gives CDR1 SGHRS, CDR2 YFSETQ. The DNA of the CDR3 is TGCGCCAGCAGCGTTACTAGCGGGAGTAAAGATACGCAGTATTTT. Protein product: CASSVTSGSKDTQYF.

This rearrangement joins TRBV20-1 to TRBJ1-4; TRBD1 matches 8 bases. The CDR3 covers 13 residues. With 6 bases clipped from V and 4 bases from J, the junction kept 4 bases outside the gene matches. Per the germline V gene, CDR1 is DFQATT and CDR2 is SNEGSKA (reference sequence). In DNA form, the CDR3 reads TGCAGTGCGCCCGACAGGGGTAATGAAAAACTGTTTTTT. This gives the protein CSAPDRGNEKLFF.

The chain couples TRBV2 to TRBJ2-1, with 10 bases matching TRBD2. Germline V CDR1 and CDR2: SNHLY, FYNNEI. With V trimmed by 5 bases and J by 6 bases, 10 bases remained unmatched. The CDR3 covers 16 residues. The chain's CDR3 is CASSRRSGGALNEQFF. As DNA, the CDR3 is TGTGCCAGCAGTCGTCGGAGCGGGGGGGCTCTCAATGAGCAGTTCTTC.

The gene calls are TRBV20-1 and TRBJ2-5, with D unclear. This CDR3 is 13 amino acids long. V was shortened by 0 bases and J by 5 bases, with 10 bases between the two germline ends. Per the germline V gene, CDR1 is DFQATT and CDR2 is SNEGSKA (reference sequence). CDR3 protein: CSARDTPWETQYF. The CDR3 DNA follows: TGCAGTGCTAGAGATACCCCCTGGGAGACCCAGTACTTC.

This sequence joins TRBV28 and TRBJ1-4; 7 positions match TRBD1. This CDR3 spans 12 amino acids. The V segment lost 5 bases and the J segment 10 bases; nucleotides outside the gene matches: 4. Germline-derived CDR1 and CDR2 are MDHEN and SYDVKM. This CDR3 reads CASSKDRRKLFF. The CDR3 DNA is TGTGCCAGCAGTAAGGACAGGAGAAAACTGTTTTTT.

The chain employs TRBV20-1 and TRBJ1-3; D unclear. The V end was cut by 5 bases, the J end by 3 bases, with 14 bases between. Germline CDR1 is DFQATT and CDR2 is SNEGSKA (reference sequence). The CDR3 is made up of 14 amino acids. This CDR3 reads CSALAPGVGNTIYF. Here the CDR3 DNA reads TGCAGTGCTTTGGCCCCCGGGGTTGGAAACACCATATATTTT.

About this clonotype itself: Since a much larger clone is just one base distant, this may be a read error. V and J are TRBV12-3 or TRBV12-4 and TRBJ2-7; D remains ambiguous. CDR3 length: 12 amino acids. CDR3 DNA sequence: TGTGACAGCAGTTTTGGTACAGTTGGACCACAATTC. Amino acids: CDSSFGTVGPQF.

The table lists this clonotype with a count of one. This chain uses TRBV28 with TRBJ2-1; D is unclear. Between the trimmed V and J ends, which lost 3 bases and 5 bases, there was a span of 8 bases. Germline V gives CDR1 MDHEN, CDR2 SYDVKM. CDR3 length: 13 residues. In DNA form, the CDR3 reads TGTGCCAGCAGTTTGTCAAACGACAATGAGCAGTTCTTC. This codes for CASSLSNDNEQFF. Full variable domain (missing parts from reference TRBV28 and TRBJ2-1): DVKVTQSSRYLVKRTGEKVFLECVQDMDHENMFWYRQDPGLGLRLIYFSYDVKMKEKGDIPEGYSVSREKKERFSLILESASTNQTSMYLCASSLSNDNEQFFGPGTRLTVL.

The chain couples TRBV6-2 or TRBV6-3 to TRBJ2-5, with 8 positions matching TRBD1. Per germline, CDR1 MNHEY and CDR2 SVGEGT. The CDR3 is made up of 13 amino acids. Germline trimming cut 7 bases from V and 4 bases from J; bases unmatched to any gene: 5. The CDR3 DNA reads TGTGCCAGCACTTGGACAGGGTCAGAGACCCAGTACTTC. Amino acids: CASTWTGSETQYF.

At least ten counts were recorded for this clonotype. This chain joins TRBV7-2 and TRBJ1-1; no clear D gene. CDR1 is SGHTA and CDR2 is FQGNSA in the germline V gene. The V gene lost 0 bases and the J gene lost 2 bases, with 10 bases spanning the gap. The length of the CDR3 is 15 residues. CDR3 sequence reads: CASSLAKGINTEAFF. The CDR3 DNA reads TGTGCCAGCAGCTTAGCTAAAGGGATAAACACTGAAGCTTTCTTT.

The rearrangement links TRBV20-1 to TRBJ1-6; possibly TRBD1 for D (5 bases). The V end was cut by 7 bases, the J end by 7 bases, with 23 bases between. The CDR3 sequence is 16 residues long. Per the germline V gene, CDR1 is DFQATT and CDR2 is SNEGSKA (reference sequence). CDR3 DNA sequence: TGCAGTGTCGGCGGACGGGCGGGGGTAGAGAATTCACCCCTCCACTTT. Encoded protein: CSVGGRAGVENSPLHF.

This clonotype was seen many times. This chain links TRBV12-3 or TRBV12-4 with TRBJ2-3, with 7 bases lining up with TRBD1. V shed 6 bases, J shed 5 bases, and the junction held 14 bases outside the gene matches. CDR3 length equals 16 residues. The CDR3 DNA reads TGTGCCAGCAGCCCCGTGACAGGGAGTGTAAGAGATACGCAGTATTTT. Translation gives CASSPVTGSVRDTQYF.

V is TRBV12-2 and J is TRBJ1-2. TRBV12-2 is listed as a pseudogene. This CDR3 has 15 residues. The CDR3 DNA follows: TGTGCAAGTCGCTCCCGACTTAGGATCGGCTCGGGCTACACCTTC. Translation: CASRSRLRIGSGYTF.

This clonotype was observed a handful of times. J is TRBJ2-3 and V is TRBV7-2, with D perhaps matching TRBD2 (5 bases). CDR1 SGHTA and CDR2 FQGNSA come from the germline V gene. V lost 4 bases and J 8 bases, leaving 13 bases between the germline ends. The CDR3 spans 13 residues. Here the CDR3 reads CASSWEAAFTQYF. The CDR3 DNA reads TGTGCCAGCAGCTGGGAAGCGGCTTTTACGCAGTATTTT.

This clonotype was detected only a few times. J is TRBJ2-1 and V is TRBV7-2; tentatively, D is TRBD1 or TRBD2 (6 bases each). V was trimmed by 3 bases and J by 6 bases, leaving 9 bases between them. Per germline, CDR1 SGHTA and CDR2 FQGNSA. This CDR3 is 13 amino acids long. CDR3 DNA sequence: TGTGCCAGCAGCTTTGGGGGGCGCAATGAGCAGTTCTTC. Translating gives CASSFGGRNEQFF.

This clonotype was picked up a small number of times. The chain recombines TRBV4-1 with TRBJ2-1; D is tentatively TRBD1 or TRBD2 (6 bases each). Germline CDR1 MGHRA, CDR2 YSYEKL. The V end was cut by 2 bases, the J end by 6 bases, with 20 bases between. The CDR3 is 17 amino acids. CDR3 loop: CASSQLRGGGDTNEQFF. As DNA, the CDR3 is TGCGCCAGCAGCCAATTGCGAGGCGGAGGGGACACCAATGAGCAGTTCTTC.